This entry features one T cell receptor beta chain sequence. PCR amplification relied on 60 Vbeta primers (plus 13 Jbeta primers). The assay was immunoSEQ multiplex PCR, and TCRdb's table has in-frame clones only and misses some. Its table lists 170,000 or so clones. The data belong to a study of cytomegalovirus exposure and HLA in healthy donors. This receptor was identified in a man aged 25 to 40 in good health and CMV-seronegative. The material sequenced was PBMCs.

The CDR3 region is CASRGRRNEKLFF. The CDR3 nucleotides read TGTGCCAGCAGGGGCAGGCGTAATGAAAAACTGTTTTTT. This chain links TRBV27 with TRBJ1-4; no definite D call. The CDR3 length is 13 residues. The V gene lost 6 bases and the J gene lost 4 bases, with 9 bases spanning the gap. CDR1 MNHEY and CDR2 SMNVEV come from the germline V gene (reference sequence).